This paragraph covers one TCR beta chain sequence. Its antigen remains unidentified. This sample was taken from a study of identical twins. Overall study findings and caveats: Invariant MAIT and iNKT cells may have partly biased zero-insertion analyses. Twins shared out-of-frame alpha sequences with excess low generation probability. Beta out-of-frame twin sharing showed a weaker excess.

TCRdb reprocessed the 5' RACE reads via MiXCR and lists one record per CDR3 protein. The sample contains 1.5 million to 2 million distinct CDR3 sequences, around a third of which appear only once. All donors comprised healthy Caucasians. Germline V gene sequence: CDR1 MGHRA, CDR2 YSYEKL. The CDR3 has 14 residues. This chain links TRBV4-1 with TRBJ2-4; D gene uncertain. The J call is doubtful: the DNA matches TRBJ2-7 better. The receptor was isolated from a newborn girl in good health. Input material: cord blood. CDR3 residues: CASSQAIYSYEQYF. In DNA form, the CDR3 reads TGCGCCAGCAGCCAAGCTATATATTCGTACGAGCAGTACTTC.